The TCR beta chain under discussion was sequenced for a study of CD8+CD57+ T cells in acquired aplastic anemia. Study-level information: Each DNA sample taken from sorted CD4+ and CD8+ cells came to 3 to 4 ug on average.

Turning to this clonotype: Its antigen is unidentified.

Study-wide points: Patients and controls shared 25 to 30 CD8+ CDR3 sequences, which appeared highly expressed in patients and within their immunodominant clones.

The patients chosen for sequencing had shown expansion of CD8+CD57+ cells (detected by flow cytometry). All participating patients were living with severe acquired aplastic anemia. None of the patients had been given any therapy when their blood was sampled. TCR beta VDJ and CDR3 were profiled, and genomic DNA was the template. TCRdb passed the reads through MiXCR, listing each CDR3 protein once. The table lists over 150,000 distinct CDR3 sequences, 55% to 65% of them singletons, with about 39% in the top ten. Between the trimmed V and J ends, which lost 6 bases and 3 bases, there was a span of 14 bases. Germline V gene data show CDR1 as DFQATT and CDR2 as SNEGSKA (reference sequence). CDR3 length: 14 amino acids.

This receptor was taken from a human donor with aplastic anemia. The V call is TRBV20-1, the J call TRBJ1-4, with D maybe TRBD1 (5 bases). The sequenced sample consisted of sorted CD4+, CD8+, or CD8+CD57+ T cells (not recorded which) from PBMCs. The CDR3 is CSAVPDNANEKLFF. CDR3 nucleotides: TGCAGTGCGGTCCCGGACAACGCTAATGAAAAACTGTTTTTT.